These 16 T cell receptor beta chains originate from one sample sequenced in a study of tumor-infiltrating lymphocytes in primary liver carcinoma. Unsorted bulk tissue, about 19-31 mg of it, served as the source for co-extraction of RNA and DNA. Priming with a constant-region primer yielded TCR beta cDNA from around 540 ng total RNA. A slightly modified ARM-PCR protocol with three nested multiplex PCR rounds produced these TCR beta libraries. TRBV1-TRBV30 forward primers paired with a C-beta reverse primer drove the first two PCR rounds, around 9 cycles each. TCRdb independently ran MiXCR on the multiplex PCR reads; one entry per CDR3 protein. The profile shows approximately 190,000 distinct CDR3 sequences, around four fifths of them singletons. The source material was tumor tissue from primary liver carcinoma. These receptors were collected from a man aged 40-49 years with primary liver carcinoma and hepatitis B virus infection.

In its sample, this clonotype was seen many times. The chain couples TRBV14 to TRBJ2-2; D perhaps matches TRBD1 (5 bases). This CDR3 has 16 residues. V lost 2 bases to trimming and J lost 5 bases, with 15 bases between them. Germline CDR1 reads SGHDN; CDR2 reads FVKESK. The CDR3 loop reads CASSQFAGLATGELFF. CDR3 nucleotides: TGTGCCAGCAGCCAATTCGCAGGGTTGGCTACCGGGGAGCTGTTTTTT.

This clonotype was seen only a few times. The junction departs from germline at one end; a sequencing error may be responsible. V usage is TRBV29-1 and J usage is TRBJ1-4; 7 nucleotides agree with TRBD1. Germline V gene lookup returns CDR1 SQVTM and CDR2 ANQGSEA. CDR3 length: 12 amino acids. CDR3: CSAGQQNGKLFF. CDR3 nucleotides: TGCAGCGCGGGACAGCAAAATGGAAAACTATTTTTT.

A word on this clonotype: A junction boundary mismatches the germline segment, possibly from a read error. The rearrangement joins TRBV29-1 to TRBJ2-5; possibly TRBD1 or TRBD2 for D (5 bases each). This CDR3 contains 14 residues. In germline, CDR1 is SQVTM, CDR2 ANQGSEA. CDR3 sequence reads: CSVGNVQDQETHYF. CDR3 DNA sequence: TGTAGCGTTGGCAACGTACAGGACCAAGAGACCCACTACTTC.

For this clonotype: The junction differs from germline at one of its ends, possibly a read error. The chain joins TRBV10-1 to TRBJ2-2; 8 positions agree with TRBD1. The germline V gene has CDR1 WNHNN and CDR2 SYGVQD (reference sequence). There are 18 residues in the CDR3. CDR3 bases: TGCGCAAGCAGTGAGTTTCCCAGGGGGCTTACGAACACAGGGGAGCTGTTTTTT. Translation: CASSEFPRGLTNTGELFF.

This chain uses TRBV6-6 with TRBJ1-5; possibly TRBD1 for D (6 bases). V was clipped by 7 bases and J by 6 bases, with 16 bases between them. CDR3 length equals 14 residues. In germline, CDR1 is MNHNY, CDR2 SVGAGI (reference sequence). CDR3 DNA: TGTGCCAGCATTAGCACCGGGGGCACTCAGCCCCAGCATTTT. Amino acids: CASISTGGTQPQHF.

Concerning this clonotype itself: Germline and junction disagree at one end, which may indicate a read error. The V and J genes are TRBV4-3 and TRBJ2-1; D is unclear. CDR1 and CDR2 (germline): LGHNA, YSLEER. The CDR3 runs to 14 residues. The CDR3 region is CAGSQDSQHNEQFF. CDR3 nucleotide sequence: TGCGCCGGCAGCCAAGATTCGCAGCACAATGAGCAGTTCTTC.

The count of this clonotype is one. This may be a read error, as it is one base from a much larger clone. Without the conserved terminal phenylalanine or tryptophan, this CDR3 likely stems from a read error. The chain has TRBV28 and TRBJ2-4; D is undetermined. The CDR3 runs to 12 residues. Trimming removed 2 bases at V and 4 bases at J, with 3 bases between. Germline V gene sequence: CDR1 MDHEN, CDR2 SYDVKM. CDR3 residues: CASSLTKNIQYI. Written as DNA, the CDR3 is TGTGCCAGCAGTTTAACTAAAAACATTCAGTACATC.

This clonotype was counted once. The J gene is TRBJ2-7, the V gene TRBV28; TRBD2 agrees at 12 bases. Germline assignment: CDR1 MDHEN and CDR2 SYDVKM. The CDR3 is made up of 18 amino acids. Germline trimming cut 5 bases from V and 0 bases from J; bases unmatched to any gene: 11. The CDR3 sequence: CASSRRLAGDYNSYEQYF. CDR3 DNA: TGTGCCAGCAGTCGAAGACTAGCGGGAGACTATAACTCCTACGAGCAGTACTTC.

Comments on this clonotype: Germline and junction disagree at one end, which may indicate a read error. The chain carries TRBV14 and TRBJ2-5; the D gene could be TRBD1 or TRBD2 (5 bases each). Germline V CDR1 and CDR2: SGHDN, FVKESK. The CDR3 contains 17 residues. CDR3 residues: CDSSLARRGDQQVTQYF. The CDR3 coding sequence is TGTGACAGCAGCCTAGCCCGGAGAGGGGACCAGCAAGTGACCCAGTACTTC.

Note on this clonotype: Germline is not matched at one junction end, which may reflect a read error. CDR3 DNA sequence: TGTGCCAGCAGCTCTAACAGGAGTTCCTACGAGAAGTACTTC. Its translation is CASSSNRSSYEKYF. This chain links TRBV11-2 with TRBJ2-7; D perhaps matches TRBD1 (5 bases). This CDR3 region has 14 residues. Germline-derived CDR1 and CDR2 are SGHAT and FQNNGV.

As to this clonotype: At one end, the junction sequence differs from germline, possibly due to a read error. The chain couples TRBV6-6 to TRBJ1-1; D not resolved. CDR1 is MNHNY, CDR2 SVGAGI, per germline (reference sequence). The CDR3 sequence is 13 residues long. The CDR3 region is CASCIGRTTETFF. CDR3 nucleotide sequence: TGTGCCAGCTGCATAGGGAGGACTACTGAAACTTTCTTT.

Points on this clonotype: The junction departs from the called germline gene at one end, perhaps through a read error. The chain carries TRBV6-2 or TRBV6-3 and TRBJ1-2; D gene ambiguous. CDR1 is MNHEY and CDR2 is SVGEGT in the germline V gene. This CDR3 has 12 residues. The CDR3 DNA reads as TGTGCCAACAGCCCAACAGCCTATAGCTACACCTTC. It translates to CANSPTAYSYTF.

With regard to this clonotype: One end of the junction is discordant with germline, which a read error may explain. CDR3 nucleotides: TGCAGCGTTGAAGAAAGTCAGGGGGACAGGGATTATGGTTACACCTTC. Residues: CSVEESQGDRDYGYTF. The rearrangement links TRBV29-1 to TRBJ1-2; TRBD1 agrees at 9 bases. The CDR3 covers 16 residues. Germline loops: CDR1 SQVTM, CDR2 ANQGSEA.

Worth noting for this clonotype: One end of the junction fails to match germline, which may point to a read error. The genes are TRBV5-1 and TRBJ2-5; D could derive from TRBD1 or TRBD2 (7 bases each). Germline V lookup: CDR1 SGHRS, CDR2 YFSETQ. CDR3 size: 14 residues. The CDR3: CARSLGGGSKTQYF. CDR3 DNA sequence: TGCGCCCGCAGCTTGGGAGGGGGCTCGAAGACCCAGTACTTC.

The chain combines TRBV7-9 with TRBJ2-1; D might be TRBD2 (6 bases). The CDR3 loop spans 16 amino acids. Looked up from germline, CDR1 is SEHNR and CDR2 is FQNEAQ (reference sequence). Trimming left V 5 bases short and J 6 bases short, with 20 bases between. CDR3 in amino acids: CASSPDGGIGGNEQFF. CDR3 DNA: TGTGCCAGCAGCCCAGATGGGGGGATTGGAGGCAATGAGCAGTTCTTC.

This clonotype appeared once. At one of its ends the junction is not consistent with the germline gene, which may arise from a read error. The J gene is TRBJ2-1, the V gene TRBV6-1, with 9 nucleotides matching TRBD2. This CDR3 contains 17 residues. Per germline, CDR1 MNHNS and CDR2 SASEGT. DNA for the CDR3: TGTGCGAGCAGTGAATCGCCAAGCGGGAGGTCAATCAATGAGCAGTTCTTC. This gives the protein CASSESPSGRSINEQFF.